The clone carrying this T cell receptor (beta chain) was observed at least ten times. The antigen is not known. Using RNA template, CDR3s of TCR alpha and beta were amplified with iRepertoire arm-PCR. For one-step reverse transcription and amplification, about 85-400 ng of tissue mRNA or PBMC total RNA was used. Using its own MiXCR run on the multiplex PCR reads, TCRdb lists one record per CDR3 protein. The sample consists of some 12,000 distinct CDR3 sequences, about 26% of them appearing once. The J segment lost 8 bases and the V segment lost 6 bases, leaving 11 bases of the junction unmatched. Germline V gene data show CDR1 as DFQATT and CDR2 as SNEGSKA (reference sequence). The CDR3 is made up of 15 amino acids. The data derive from a study of glioma-infiltrating T cells. General study results and limits: CDR3 overlap between tissue and blood was very small.

The V call is TRBV20-1, the J call TRBJ2-1, with TRBD2 matching 12 bases. The sequence came from a human donor with low-grade glioma or glioblastoma, undergoing nonglioma brain surgery, or in good health (not recorded which). The sequenced sample consisted of glioma tissue, nonneoplastic brain tissue, or PBMCs (not recorded which). The CDR3, as DNA: TGCAGTGCCACCAGGACTAGCGGGATCGGTGATGAGCAGTTCTTC. Protein sequence: CSATRTSGIGDEQFF.